A single sample is the source of the 8 T cell receptor beta chains below, sequenced in a study of CD8+ T cells in alopecia areata. Once RNA had been extracted, it was reverse transcribed into cDNA to act as the sequencing template. Libraries were prepared by immunoSEQ multiplex PCR; TCRdb keeps only in-frame clonotypes and omits some of them. In the table there are around 61,000 clones, approximately 45% of which are singletons. The material sequenced was CD8+ T cells sorted from blood, taken at week 0. The receptors were sampled from a human donor with alopecia areata.

The V and J genes are TRBV19 and TRBJ2-7; 9 nucleotides line up with TRBD2. CDR3 size: 16 residues. Germline V lookup: CDR1 LNHDA, CDR2 SQIVND (reference sequence). The junction had 10 bases not matched to a gene; V was cut back by 4 bases and J by 3 bases. The DNA of the CDR3 is TGTGCCAGTAGTACCCAGACTAGCGGATCCTTCTACGAGCAGTACTTC. Protein sequence: CASSTQTSGSFYEQYF.

CDR3 sequence reads: CSVEEPKLNNEQFF. The CDR3 bases are TGCAGCGTTGAAGAGCCCAAACTAAACAATGAGCAGTTCTTC. This chain connects TRBV29-1 to TRBJ2-1; D not certain. Trimming stripped 0 bases from V and 5 bases from J, with 11 bases between. The CDR3 has 14 residues. Germline V lookup: CDR1 SQVTM, CDR2 ANQGSEA.

The chain joins TRBV15 to TRBJ2-5; no firm D call. The CDR3 is 12 residues long. The germline V gene has CDR1 LNHNV and CDR2 YYDKDF (reference sequence). Trimming took 3 bases from V and 5 from J, leaving 7 bases between them. The CDR3 loop reads CATSSPPETQYF. DNA of the CDR3: TGTGCCACCAGCAGCCCTCCCGAGACCCAGTACTTC. The full variable domain, in which reference TRBV15 and TRBJ2-5 provide the parts outside the CDR3, is DAMVIQNPRYQVTQFGKPVTLSCSQTLNHNVMYWYQQKSSQAPKLLFHYYDKDFNNEADTPDNFQSRRPNTSFCFLDIRSPGLGDTAMYLCATSSPPETQYFGPGTRLLVL.

This chain's CDR3 is CASGLTTLQKLPYNEQFF. The CDR3 region has the DNA TGTGCTAGTGGTCTAACGACCCTTCAGAAATTACCCTACAATGAGCAGTTCTTC. V usage is TRBV12-5 and J usage is TRBJ2-1; no reliable D call. Trimming shortened V by 5 bases and J by 2 bases, and 22 bases separated the two germline ends. CDR1 is LGHNT, CDR2 FRNRAP, per germline. The CDR3 has 18 residues. Using reference TRBV12-5 and TRBJ2-1 for the parts outside the CDR3, the full variable domain is DARVTQTPRHKVTEMGQEVTMRCQPILGHNTVFWYRQTMMQGLELLAYFRNRAPLDDSGMPKDRFSAEMPDATLATLKIQPSEPRDSAVYFCASGLTTLQKLPYNEQFFGPGTRLTVL.

CDR3 sequence reads: CASSQDWGIAKNIQYF. CDR3 sequence (DNA): TGCGCCAGCAGCCAAGATTGGGGGATAGCCAAAAACATTCAGTACTTC. The V and J genes are TRBV4-3 and TRBJ2-4, with D perhaps being TRBD1 or TRBD2 (5 bases each). This CDR3 region has 16 residues. Trimming took off 0 bases at V and 0 bases at J, with 9 bases between the two ends. Germline V lookup: CDR1 LGHNA, CDR2 YSLEER.

The rearrangement links TRBV7-2 to TRBJ2-3; possibly TRBD1 for D (5 bases). The germline V and J ends were trimmed by 0 bases and 6 bases, with 10 bases remaining between them. CDR3 length: 14 residues. Germline lookup yields CDR1 SGHTA and CDR2 FQGNSA. The CDR3 nucleotides read TGTGCCAGCAGCTTAGCGGGGCGTTTGGATACGCAGTATTTT. It codes for CASSLAGRLDTQYF.

This clone came up once. The chain recombines TRBV27 with TRBJ2-7; D call uncertain. Per germline, CDR1 MNHEY and CDR2 SMNVEV (reference sequence). V gave up 4 bases and J gave up 5 bases, with 12 bases separating them. This CDR3 is built from 13 residues. CDR3: CASSSAGWHEQYF. CDR3 DNA sequence: TGTGCCAGCAGTTCGGCAGGTTGGCACGAGCAGTACTTC.

The chain has TRBV5-1 and TRBJ2-7; no clear D. The length of the CDR3 is 13 residues. CDR1 and CDR2 from the germline V gene are SGHRS and YFSETQ. The V and J ends lost 0 bases and 2 bases respectively, with 6 bases between them. The CDR3 DNA reads as TGCGCCAGCAGCTTGGGTCTGACCTACGAGCAGTACTTC. Amino acid sequence: CASSLGLTYEQYF. Full variable domain (outside the CDR3, taken from reference TRBV5-1 and TRBJ2-7): KAGVTQTPRYLIKTRGQQVTLSCSPISGHRSVSWYQQTPGQGLQFLFEYFSETQRNKGNFPGRFSGRQFSNSRSEMNVSTLELGDSALYLCASSLGLTYEQYFGPGTRLTVT.